These T cell receptor beta chains were read from a single sample in a study of sequential checkpoint blockade in melanoma. Data came from immunoSEQ multiplex PCR; TCRdb stores just in-frame clones and leaves some out. The repertoire holds around 13,000 clones, with about 73% as singletons. The sequencing used CD8+ T cells sorted from blood (inferred from file names), collected from a patient given nivolumab and ipilimumab in sequence. The receptor set was obtained from a human donor with melanoma. CDR3s include the opening cysteine and the closing phenylalanine or tryptophan. Each record gives: V gene, clone size, J gene, CDR3 length, CDR3 protein. A clone size is listed for some rows: how often the clone was seen (once, few, many), or a class if it is expanded.

>TRBV7-9|NA|TRBJ2-4|16
CASSSPTGRAKNIQYF
>TRBV12-5|NA|TRBJ1-1|14
CAQCGSGRGTEAFF
>TRBV6-6|NA|TRBJ2-1|12
CASRARYNEQFF
>TRBV9|NA|TRBJ1-2|13
CASSPPGLGGYTF
>TRBV9|NA|TRBJ2-5|16
CASSLQAGGIQETQYF
>TRBV10-3|few|TRBJ2-7|13
CAISESPTGLQYF
>TRBV6-5|NA|TRBJ1-2|15
CASSYGQGVLRSYTF
>TRBV27|NA|TRBJ2-1|14
CASSFSTGGNEQFF
>TRBV7-9|few|TRBJ2-7|11
CASQAGAEQYF
>TRBV4-2|NA|TRBJ2-7|14
CASSPTGGSYEQYF
>TRBV27|NA|TRBJ2-7|13
CASSLGPGYEQYF
>TRBV6-6|NA|TRBJ2-7|13
CASSYATGYEQYF
>TRBV27|few|TRBJ2-7|15
CASSWGTGGSYEQYF
>TRBV29-1|NA|TRBJ2-7|14
CSVEAGTGGYEQYF
>TRBV28|NA|TRBJ1-1|13
CAGSGRLGTEAFF
>TRBV15|NA|TRBJ2-2|16
CATSRDLGGPGGELFF
>TRBV6-6|NA|TRBJ2-7|16
CASSYSGGTSDYEQYF
>TRBV5-1|NA|TRBJ2-7|14
CASSLTGTGDEQYF
>TRBV5-5|NA|TRBJ2-7|16
CASTPGSGSVLVEQYF
>TRBV9|medium-sized|TRBJ2-7|14
CASSVYDSLDEQYF
>TRBV7-6|NA|TRBJ2-7|15
CASSPRVTGSYEQYF
>TRBV19|few|TRBJ2-2|15
CASSRTGGRTGELFF
>TRBV10-3|few|TRBJ1-2|13
CAITEGEGYGYTF
>TRBV11-2|once|TRBJ2-7|14
CASSLGQTSYEQYF
>TRBV29-1|NA|TRBJ1-1|12
CSVDGLGTEAFF
>TRBV28|NA|TRBJ2-1|15
CASSFPLAGYNEQFF
>TRBV27|NA|TRBJ2-7|13
CASSFGEGYEQYF